This is a list of T cell receptor beta chains from one sample in a study of blood T cell repertoires in COVID-19. TCRdb keeps only in-frame clones here, not all; method: immunoSEQ multiplex PCR. In the table there are about 280,000 clones, roughly 90% of which are singletons. Sequenced material: PBMCs or T cells enriched from blood (not recorded which). The receptors were sampled from a woman between 18 and 29 years old with acute COVID-19. Both conserved end residues are part of each CDR3. Each record gives: J gene, V gene, D gene, clone size, CDR3 DNA, CDR3 protein. The D gene is left open where the match is weak. Clone sizes are given selectively: once, few, many, or a class where the clone is expanded.

>TRBJ2-7|TRBV28|TRBD1|.
TGTGCCAGCACCTCGCCGGGACAGGGGTCCTACGAGCAGTACTTC
CASTSPGQGSYEQYF
>TRBJ2-1|TRBV28|.|few
TGTGCCACCGGGACTGAGAGCTCCTACAATGAGCAGTTCTTC
CATGTESSYNEQFF
>TRBJ2-1|TRBV28|TRBD2|once
TGTGCCAGCAGTTTATCCGGGAGGGCCTTCCGGGGCGAGCAGTTCTTC
CASSLSGRAFRGEQFF
>TRBJ1-4|TRBV27|TRBD1|.
TGTGCCAGCCGACTGACAGGGAAAGCAACTAATGAAAAACTGTTTTTT
CASRLTGKATNEKLFF
>TRBJ2-5|TRBV4-1|TRBD2|.
TGCGCCAGCAGCCAAGATAGGCGAATAGCGGGAGGGCCTCGGGAGACCCAGTACTTC
CASSQDRRIAGGPRETQYF
>TRBJ2-7|TRBV15|.|.
TGTGCCACCAGCCAGCGGGACAACTATGAGCAGTACTTC
CATSQRDNYEQYF
>TRBJ2-1|TRBV9|.|.
TGTGCCAGCAGCAGAAGGCGGGACGACTACAATGAGCAGTTCTTC
CASSRRRDDYNEQFF
>TRBJ2-7|TRBV18|TRBD2|.
TGTGCCAGCTCACCACGACTAGCGGTGTACTACGAGCAGTACTTC
CASSPRLAVYYEQYF
>TRBJ2-7|TRBV7-2|TRBD2|.
TGTGCCAGCAACTCGGGGGGATCCTACGAGCAGTACTTC
CASNSGGSYEQYF
>TRBJ1-3|TRBV6-2/TRBV6-3|.|once
TGTGCCAGCAGTTACCGACAGCGCTCTGGAAACACCATATATTTT
CASSYRQRSGNTIYF
>TRBJ1-4|TRBV19|.|.
TGTGCCAGTAGTGACCCTCGGGCAGGGGCTGAAAAACTGTTTTTT
CASSDPRAGAEKLFF
>TRBJ1-2|TRBV18|.|.
TGTGCCAGCTCACCATGCAGGTCCTGGTGTAACTATGGCTACACCTTC
CASSPCRSWCNYGYTF
>TRBJ1-2|TRBV5-4|TRBD1|.
TGTGCCAGCACCACACCAGACAGGGGGCACTATGGCTACACCTTC
CASTTPDRGHYGYTF
>TRBJ2-5|TRBV10-1|TRBD2|.
TGCGCCAGCAGTCCCAGACTAGCGGGAGGGCAAGAGACCCAGTACTTC
CASSPRLAGGQETQYF
>TRBJ1-2|TRBV6-5|TRBD1|.
TGTGCCAGCAGTTACTCTCCTGGACAGGCTTCCTATGGCTACACCTTC
CASSYSPGQASYGYTF
>TRBJ1-1|TRBV25-1|.|.
TGTGCCAGCAGTCGGGTGAACACTGAAGCTTTCTTT
CASSRVNTEAFF
>TRBJ1-2|TRBV2|.|.
TGTGCCAGTAGCGGGCGGTCGGCTAACTATGGCTACACCTTC
CASSGRSANYGYTF
>TRBJ1-2|TRBV19|.|.
TGTGCCAGTAGTTTAACGACCGAGGGATATGGCTACACCTTC
CASSLTTEGYGYTF
>TRBJ1-5|TRBV24-1|.|.
TGTGCCACCAGTGAAACAGGGCAGCCCCAGCATTTT
CATSETGQPQHF
>TRBJ1-1|TRBV7-9|.|.
TGTGCCAGCAGGCCCCCCACGCCAGGGGCCTGGGCTTTCTTT
CASRPPTPGAWAFF
>TRBJ2-1|TRBV3-1/TRBV3-2|TRBD2|once
TGTGCCAGCAGCCAAGCAGCGGGAGCCCTCCTGGGCAATGAGCAGTTCTTC
CASSQAAGALLGNEQFF
>TRBJ1-4|TRBV7-8|.|.
TGTGCCAGCAGCTCAGCCCACTTGACAGGAAATCATGAAAAACTGTTTTTT
CASSSAHLTGNHEKLFF
>TRBJ2-2|TRBV11-2|TRBD2|.
TGTGCCAGCAGCCCTCAACTAGCGACGAACACCGGGGAGCTGTTTTTT
CASSPQLATNTGELFF
>TRBJ1-1|TRBV11-2|.|.
TGTGCCAGCAGTTTCTTGGGTGGGGGCAGAAACACTGAAGCTTTCTTT
CASSFLGGGRNTEAFF
>TRBJ2-1|TRBV18|.|.
TGTGCCAGCTCACCAGAAACAGGCTCCTACAATGAGCAGTTCTTC
CASSPETGSYNEQFF
>TRBJ2-1|TRBV11-2|.|few
TGTGCCAGCAGCTTAGATGGGGGACTGCAGTTCTTC
CASSLDGGLQFF
>TRBJ2-3|TRBV30|TRBD2|.
TGTGCCTGGTCAAGACTAAGCGGGATTGGCTCAGATACGCAGTATTTT
CAWSRLSGIGSDTQYF
>TRBJ2-3|TRBV27|.|.
TGTGCCAGCAGTTCGATCCCCACTTACTTAAATACGCAGTATTTT
CASSSIPTYLNTQYF
>TRBJ2-3|TRBV29-1|TRBD2|.
TGCAGCGTTGAAAATACGGGAGGTCGGGCAGATACGCAGTATTTT
CSVENTGGRADTQYF
>TRBJ2-2|TRBV7-6|TRBD1|.
TGTGCCAGCAGCATCGGACAGGGGGCTCGGACCGGGGAGCTGTTTTTT
CASSIGQGARTGELFF
>TRBJ2-4|TRBV5-8|.|.
TGTGCCAGTATCACCCCTGTAGCCGACAGCCCGGCCAAAAACATTCAGTACTTC
CASITPVADSPAKNIQYF
>TRBJ2-1|TRBV3-1/TRBV3-2|TRBD2|.
TGTGCCAGCAGCCTGGGACTAGCGGGGTACAATGAGCAGTTCTTC
CASSLGLAGYNEQFF
>TRBJ1-1|TRBV10-3|.|.
TGTGCCATCAGTCCCCACAGGGAGACCACTGAAGCTTTCTTT
CAISPHRETTEAFF
>TRBJ1-2|TRBV5-1|TRBD1|.
TGCGCCAGCAGAAAGGGGGACAGCGGCGCCTCCTATGGCTACACCTTC
CASRKGDSGASYGYTF
>TRBJ2-7|TRBV6-5|.|.
TGTGCCAGCAGTTCGCAGTATAGGGGGAAGTACGAGCAGTACTTC
CASSSQYRGKYEQYF
>TRBJ1-1|TRBV28|.|.
TGTGCCAGCAGTTTAGGGCAAAACACTGAAGCTTTCTTT
CASSLGQNTEAFF
>TRBJ2-1|TRBV19|TRBD2|.
TGTGCCAGTGGGGTTGGAGCGGGAGTCTACAATGAGCAGTTCTTC
CASGVGAGVYNEQFF
>TRBJ2-3|TRBV7-8|.|.
TGTGCCAGCAGTTCGCGGAAAAGGGGACAAATCACAGATACGCAGTATTTT
CASSSRKRGQITDTQYF
>TRBJ2-1|TRBV7-3|.|.
TGTGCCAGCAGCCCCGACGCGGGTCAGTACAATGAGCAGTTCTTC
CASSPDAGQYNEQFF
>TRBJ2-1|TRBV4-1|TRBD2|.
TGCGCCAGCAGCATGCGAAGAGGGACTAGCGGGAGTAACTACAATGAGCAGTTCTTC
CASSMRRGTSGSNYNEQFF
>TRBJ2-7|TRBV6-5|TRBD2|.
TGTGCCAGCAGTTACTCGAGGGGACTAGCGGGAAGGGAGCAGTACTTC
CASSYSRGLAGREQYF
>TRBJ2-2|TRBV28|TRBD1|few
TGTGCCAGCAGTCGCACAGGGGGCACCGGGGAGCTGTTTTTT
CASSRTGGTGELFF
>TRBJ1-5|TRBV27|.|.
TGTGCCAGCAGTTTGGCAGGCAATCAGCCCCAGCATTTT
CASSLAGNQPQHF
>TRBJ1-3|TRBV5-8|.|.
TGTGCCAGCAGCGACTTTGGCAGGGGTGGAAACACCATATATTTT
CASSDFGRGGNTIYF
>TRBJ2-1|TRBV7-9|TRBD2|.
TGTGCCAGCAGCTTACCTAGCGGGAGGGCCAATGAGCAGTTCTTC
CASSLPSGRANEQFF
>TRBJ1-4|TRBV5-1|.|.
TGCGCCAGCAGCCTGGGCCCAGGGAAAAATGAAAAACTGTTTTTT
CASSLGPGKNEKLFF
>TRBJ2-1|TRBV19|.|.
TGTGCCAGTAGTATTCGGGGACTCCTCTACAATGAGCAGTTCTTC
CASSIRGLLYNEQFF
>TRBJ2-7|TRBV29-1|.|.
TGCAGCGTTGAGACAGGTCTCTACGAGCAGTACTTC
CSVETGLYEQYF
>TRBJ1-5|TRBV2|.|.
TGTGCCAGCAGAGGAGGCGGGCCTAGCAATCAGCCCCAGCATTTT
CASRGGGPSNQPQHF
>TRBJ2-7|TRBV7-9|.|.
TGTGCCAGCAGCCTCACGACTAGAGGGGACGAGCAGTACTTC
CASSLTTRGDEQYF
>TRBJ1-4|TRBV7-9|.|.
TGTGCCAGCAGCTTAGGTCCCCTTCCGGGAACTAATGAAAAACTGTTTTTT
CASSLGPLPGTNEKLFF
>TRBJ1-6|TRBV27|TRBD1|.
TGTGCCAGCAGTAAAGACAGGGGGCGTTCACCCCTCCACTTT
CASSKDRGRSPLHF
>TRBJ2-5|TRBV5-4|TRBD2|once
TGTGCCAGCAGCTGGCCGGGGGGAACTCAAGAGACCCAGTACTTC
CASSWPGGTQETQYF
>TRBJ2-1|TRBV19|.|.
TGTGCCAGTAGTAGGGGCGGGGAGTTTTACAATGAGCAGTTCTTC
CASSRGGEFYNEQFF
>TRBJ2-7|TRBV10-1|.|few
TGCGCCAGCAGTGAGTCGGGCAGGGCCGAGCAGTACTTC
CASSESGRAEQYF